The entry below describes one T cell receptor beta chain. Its antigen is as yet unknown. These data belong to a study of T cell responses to AZD1222 COVID-19 vaccine. On the study more broadly: Some second doses came at about 4 weeks and others at about 12 weeks; these were pooled.

V was clipped by 4 bases and J by 2 bases, with 16 bases between them. The CDR3 has 15 amino acids. Germline V gene lookup returns CDR1 SGHRS and CDR2 YFSETQ. The protocol was immunoSEQ multiplex PCR, while the TCRdb copy is restricted to in-frame clones and leaves out a portion. This sample yields over 150,000 clones, of which approximately 90% are seen a single time; about 3% belongs to the top ten. Study-level results: Donors in the cohort were predominantly white British and more often female, and clonal diversity was possibly underestimated.

This chain joins TRBV5-1 and TRBJ2-7; maybe TRBD2 (5 bases). The source of this sequence is an adult in good health. The material sequenced was peripheral blood, taken on day 0 of AZD1222 vaccination. CDR3 coding DNA: TGCGCCAGCAGCCAAACCCGAGGGCCGGCCTACGAGCAGTACTTC. Encoded protein: CASSQTRGPAYEQYF.